One T cell receptor (beta chain) is described in this entry. What it recognizes is unknown. The data stem from a study of cytomegalovirus exposure and HLA in healthy donors. Overall study findings and caveats: As confirmed in vitro, three CMV-associated chains were specific for CMV antigens. In an earlier analysis, about 87% or about 30%: the productive usage of most TCR beta V segments. The classifier reportedly diagnosed cytomegalovirus status with high specificity and sensitivity.

The CDR3 has 17 amino acids. Trimming cost V 3 bases and J 7 bases; bases outside gene matches: 14. Germline V CDR1 and CDR2: MNHEY, SMNVEV (reference sequence). PCR primers comprised 60 Vbeta and 13 Jbeta primers. Only in-frame clones appear in the TCRdb table, and some are missing; sequencing was by immunoSEQ multiplex PCR. The sample holds roughly 120,000 clones; around 81% are singletons and the top ten take 3.5% to 4.5%. The gene calls are TRBV27 and TRBJ2-2; TRBD2 matches 7 bases. This TCR was sampled from a woman in her thirties in good health and CMV-seronegative. Sequenced material: PBMCs. CDR3 nucleotide sequence: TGTGCCAGCAGTTTGAGTTACGTGGGGGAGGGCCACGGGGAGCTGTTTTTT. It codes for CASSLSYVGEGHGELFF.